The 5 T cell receptor beta chains in this list originate from one sample, sequenced in a study of blood T cell repertoires in COVID-19. TCRdb's copy holds only in-frame clones and misses some; the assay was immunoSEQ multiplex PCR. The sample comprises 390,000 or so clones, 75% to 90% of which are singletons, and around 1% rests with the top ten. Sequenced input: PBMCs or T cells enriched from blood (not recorded which). These receptors all come from a man aged 18 to 30 who had recovered from COVID-19.

The chain combines TRBV7-9 with TRBJ1-4; tentatively, D is TRBD1 (5 bases). The V end was cut by 5 bases, the J end by 7 bases, with 17 bases between. The CDR3 sequence is 15 residues long. Germline values: CDR1 SEHNR, CDR2 FQNEAQ (reference sequence). The chain's CDR3 is CASSAAGTLGEKLFF. In DNA, the CDR3 is TGTGCCAGCAGCGCGGCGGGGACCCTAGGTGAAAAACTGTTTTTT.

This rearrangement joins TRBV12-5 to TRBJ2-5, with D maybe TRBD1 (6 bases). Trimming took 2 bases from V and 4 from J, leaving 20 bases between them. This CDR3 has 17 residues. Per germline, CDR1 LGHNT and CDR2 FRNRAP. DNA for the CDR3: TGTGCTAGTGGTTTGAAACAGGGCGGGCACTTTGGAGAGACCCAGTACTTC. This codes for CASGLKQGGHFGETQYF.

CDR3 region: CASKGRGSYEQYF. CDR3 nucleotide sequence: TGTGCCAGCAAGGGGAGGGGCTCCTACGAGCAGTACTTC. The V gene is TRBV21-1, the J gene TRBJ2-7; the table calls TRBD2, which could not be checked here. TRBV21-1 is a listed pseudogene. This CDR3 spans 13 amino acids.

The chain combines TRBV5-1 with TRBJ2-7; 11 positions match TRBD1. Germline assignment: CDR1 SGHRS and CDR2 YFSETQ. J gave up 6 bases and V 3 bases, and 5 bases lay outside the gene matches. The CDR3 totals 14 residues. The CDR3: CASSSGQGAGEQYF. As DNA, the CDR3 is TGCGCCAGCAGCTCTGGACAGGGGGCGGGCGAGCAGTACTTC.

The J gene is TRBJ1-5, the V gene TRBV9; TRBD1 matches at 7 bases. The CDR3 runs 13 residues. Per germline, CDR1 SGDLS and CDR2 YYNGEE. J lost 11 bases, V lost 0 bases, and 5 bases had no gene match. CDR3 in DNA: TGTGCCAGCAGCGTAGTCGAGACAGGGTCCCAGCATTTT. It is translated as CASSVVETGSQHF.